The rows below give T cell receptor beta chains drawn from one sample of a study of shared clonotypes between healthy human individuals. Repertoires were generated with immunoSEQ multiplex PCR, while TCRdb's copy carries only in-frame clones and drops some. This sample has roughly 2 million clones, with roughly 94% found just once. The sample taken for sequencing was naive CD8+ T cells sorted from blood. These receptors were taken from a man younger than 35 in good health. The CDR3 runs from the conserved cysteine through the conserved F or W. The D gene is left open where the match is weak. Only part of the rows carry a size: once, few, many, or a class if the clone is expanded.

>TRBD1|TRBV9|TRBJ2-7|.
CASSVGQGMGSYEQYF
TGTGCCAGCAGCGTTGGACAGGGAATGGGTTCCTACGAGCAGTACTTC
>.|TRBV27|TRBJ2-7|.
CASSLAFRGPSSYEQYF
TGTGCCAGCAGTTTAGCATTTAGGGGACCAAGCTCCTACGAGCAGTACTTC
>TRBD2|TRBV2|TRBJ2-1|.
CASSGLLAGVSYNEQFF
TGTGCCAGCAGTGGATTGCTAGCGGGAGTTTCCTACAATGAGCAGTTCTTC
>.|TRBV10-1|TRBJ2-7|.
CASSPTTGEASNEQYF
TGCGCCAGCAGCCCCACCACCGGGGAAGCGTCCAACGAGCAGTACTTC
>.|TRBV19|TRBJ2-2|.
CASSLGGAGTGELFF
TGTGCCAGTAGCCTCGGGGGAGCGGGCACCGGGGAGCTGTTTTTT
>.|TRBV5-4|TRBJ1-2|.
CASSLEHYGYTF
TGTGCCAGCAGCTTGGAGCACTATGGCTACACCTTC
>.|TRBV2|TRBJ1-6|.
CASSEYSSYNSPLHF
TGTGCCAGCAGTGAATACAGCTCCTATAATTCACCCCTCCACTTT
>.|TRBV6-5|TRBJ2-7|few
CASSYSDSYEQYF
TGTGCCAGCAGTTACTCGGACAGCTACGAGCAGTACTTC
>.|TRBV12-5|TRBJ1-2|.
CASGLVRESAF
TGTGCTAGTGGTTTGGTAAGGGAAAGCGCCTTC
>.|TRBV7-6|TRBJ2-2|.
CASSLGTITGELFF
TGTGCCAGCAGCTTGGGTACTATCACCGGGGAGCTGTTTTTT
>TRBD1|TRBV12-5|TRBJ2-2|.
CASAPDRADTGELFF
TGTGCTAGTGCCCCGGACAGGGCGGACACCGGGGAGCTGTTTTTT
>.|TRBV9|TRBJ2-7|.
CASSVGGDGYEQYF
TGTGCCAGCAGCGTAGGCGGGGATGGGTACGAGCAGTACTTC
>.|TRBV4-3|TRBJ2-7|.
CASSQDRRGPNSYEQYF
TGCGCCAGCAGCCAAGACAGGAGGGGTCCCAACTCCTACGAGCAGTACTTC
>.|TRBV5-6|TRBJ2-5|.
CASSLAQGLETQYF
TGTGCCAGCAGCTTGGCTCAGGGGTTAGAGACCCAGTACTTC
>.|TRBV29-1|TRBJ2-7|.
CSVEVAGKNYEQYF
TGCAGCGTTGAGGTCGCAGGGAAAAACTATGAGCAGTACTTC
>.|TRBV6-5|TRBJ2-7|.
CASSSGPGYEQYF
TGTGCCAGCAGTTCCGGGCCTGGCTACGAGCAGTACTTC
>.|TRBV14|TRBJ2-4|.
CASSQEGNIQYF
TGTGCCAGCAGCCAAGAGGGCAACATTCAGTACTTC
>.|TRBV4-1|TRBJ2-7|.
CASSPTQGLEQYF
TGCGCCAGCAGCCCAACTCAGGGCCTCGAGCAGTACTTC
>.|TRBV7-8|TRBJ2-7|.
CASSLGYLYEQYF
TGTGCCAGCAGCTTAGGCTACCTCTACGAGCAGTACTTC
>TRBD2|TRBV4-1|TRBJ2-5|.
CASSLSGKLETQYF
TGCGCCAGCAGCCTTAGCGGGAAGCTAGAGACCCAGTACTTC